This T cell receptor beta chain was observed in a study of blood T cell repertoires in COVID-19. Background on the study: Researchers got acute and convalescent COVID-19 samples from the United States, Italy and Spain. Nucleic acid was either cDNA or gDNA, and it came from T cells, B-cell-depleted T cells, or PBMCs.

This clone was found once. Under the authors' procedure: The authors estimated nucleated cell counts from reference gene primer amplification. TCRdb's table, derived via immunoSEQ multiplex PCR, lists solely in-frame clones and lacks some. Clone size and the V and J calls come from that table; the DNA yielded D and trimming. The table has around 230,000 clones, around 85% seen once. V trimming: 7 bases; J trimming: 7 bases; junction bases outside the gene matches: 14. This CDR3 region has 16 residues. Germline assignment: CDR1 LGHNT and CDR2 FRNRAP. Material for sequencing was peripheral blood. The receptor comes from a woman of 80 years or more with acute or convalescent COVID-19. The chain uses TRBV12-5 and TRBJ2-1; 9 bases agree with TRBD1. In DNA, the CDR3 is TGTGCTAGTGACCCTCTATCCGGGACAGGGCCAAATGAGCAGTTCTTC. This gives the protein CASDPLSGTGPNEQFF.